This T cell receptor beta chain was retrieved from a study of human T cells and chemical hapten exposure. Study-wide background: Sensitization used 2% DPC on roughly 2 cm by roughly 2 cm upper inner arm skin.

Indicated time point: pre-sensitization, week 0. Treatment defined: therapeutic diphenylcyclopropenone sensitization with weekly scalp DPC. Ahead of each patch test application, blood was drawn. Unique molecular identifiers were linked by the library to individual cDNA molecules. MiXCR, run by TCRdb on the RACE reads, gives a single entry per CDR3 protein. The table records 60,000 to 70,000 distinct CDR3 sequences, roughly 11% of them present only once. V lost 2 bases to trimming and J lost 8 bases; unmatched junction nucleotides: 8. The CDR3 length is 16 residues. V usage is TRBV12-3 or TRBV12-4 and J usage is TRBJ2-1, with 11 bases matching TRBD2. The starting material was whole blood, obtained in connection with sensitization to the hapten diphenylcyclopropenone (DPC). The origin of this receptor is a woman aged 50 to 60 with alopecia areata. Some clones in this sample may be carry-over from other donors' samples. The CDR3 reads CASSLSGVAGGYEQFF. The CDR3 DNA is TGTGCCAGCAGTTTAAGTGGGGTAGCGGGAGGGTATGAGCAGTTCTTC.